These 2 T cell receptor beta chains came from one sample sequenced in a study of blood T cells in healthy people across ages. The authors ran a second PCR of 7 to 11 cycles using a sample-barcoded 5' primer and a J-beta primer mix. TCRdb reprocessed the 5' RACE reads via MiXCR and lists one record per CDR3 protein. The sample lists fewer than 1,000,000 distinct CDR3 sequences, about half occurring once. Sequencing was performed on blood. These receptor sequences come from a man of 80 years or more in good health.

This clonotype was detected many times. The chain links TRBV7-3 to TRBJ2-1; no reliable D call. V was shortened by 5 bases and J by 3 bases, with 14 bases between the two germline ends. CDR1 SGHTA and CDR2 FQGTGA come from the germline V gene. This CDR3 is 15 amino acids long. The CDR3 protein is CASSLTSSLYNEQFF. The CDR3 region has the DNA TGTGCCAGCAGCCTCACGAGTTCGCTCTACAATGAGCAGTTCTTC.

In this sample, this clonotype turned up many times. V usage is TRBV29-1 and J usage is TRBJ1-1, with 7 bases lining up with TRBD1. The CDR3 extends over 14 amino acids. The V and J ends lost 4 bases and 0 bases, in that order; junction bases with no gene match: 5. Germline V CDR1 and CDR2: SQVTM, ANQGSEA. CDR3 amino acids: CSVVTGTVNTEAFF. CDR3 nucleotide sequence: TGCAGCGTTGTAACCGGGACAGTGAACACTGAAGCTTTCTTT.